The 2 T cell receptor beta chains below all came from one sample that was sequenced in a study of T cell repertoires in cytomegalovirus infection. TCRdb reanalysed the reads using MiXCR and keeps one entry per CDR3 protein. The table has some 900,000 distinct CDR3 sequences, 32% seen once. Antigen specificity for these receptors is unknown. The material was cultured CD8+ T cells from PBMCs, obtained from culture after CMV antigen stimulation. The receptors derive from a human donor in good health (CMV status not recorded). Some clones in this sample may be carry-over from other donors' samples.

A word on this clonotype: Its ends do not fully match the called genes, so a read error is possible. The V gene is TRBV2, the J gene TRBJ2-2; D may be TRBD2 (5 bases). The length of the CDR3 is 15 residues. The V gene's germline CDR1 is SNHLY and CDR2 FYNNEI. CDR3 in DNA: TGTGCCAGCACGGATCGAGGCAGAGACACCGGGGAGTTGTTTTTT. This codes for CASTDRGRDTGELFF.

This clonotype was detected a few times. V gene TRBV7-6 combines with J gene TRBJ2-3; tentatively, D is TRBD1 or TRBD2 (6 bases each). The V end was cut by 1 base, the J end by 6 bases, with 20 bases between. The germline CDR1 and CDR2 sequences are SGHVS and FNYEAQ. This CDR3 spans 17 amino acids. The DNA for the CDR3 is TGTGCCAGCAGCTTAGTGGGGGGCAGAACTACGTTCGATACGCAGTATTTT. Encoded protein: CASSLVGGRTTFDTQYF.